What follows is one T cell receptor (beta chain) and its context. The count of this clone is one. Its recognized antigen is unknown. No much larger clone is present one base from it, and per-base qualities are unavailable. The germline V gene (reference sequence) specifies GTSNPN as CDR1 and SVGIG as CDR2. The CDR3 holds 13 amino acids from the cysteine to the phenylalanine. Only the CDR3 DNA is retained, 39 bases long and in frame from the first base. The trim is 2 bases for V and 4 bases for J, with a gap of 9 bases between the germline ends. This entry comes from a study of blood T cell repertoires in COVID-19 (dated by TCRdb to the early 2020s). Background for the entire study: Collaborator samples came from the United States, Italy and Spain and covered acute and convalescent phases of COVID-19. The repertoires were made available in a free public database intended to serve as a resource for research on the immune response to SARS-CoV-2. The prospective study material was composed of cDNA or gDNA derived from T cells, B-cell-depleted T cells, or PBMCs. HLA class I and class II types, where available, came from metadata supplied by the sample provider rather than from assay-based typing. Nearly every sample came with metadata listing a de-identified subject ID, COVID-19 status, age in years and sex. The samples were drawn from the first 160 participants of the ongoing ImmuneRACE study and from 950 to 1,500 subjects provided by 6 global collaborators. The dataset comprised deeply sampled blood TCRbeta repertoires from subjects exposed to, actively infected with, or recovered from COVID-19.

Whole blood was collected in K2EDTA tubes by collaborating institutions according to the institutions' own protocols. For TCRbeta analysis, collaborator samples were shipped as frozen whole blood, as isolated PBMCs, or as DNA extracted from either sample type. Study-wide conclusions, independent of this receptor: The amount of clinical and demographic metadata varied by source and participant and was provided uncurated.

TCRbeta CDR3 regions were amplified from genomic DNA using the immunoSEQ Assay, a bias-controlled multiplex PCR. As for the authors' bioinformatics: Within the assay, amplification of reference gene primers was used to estimate how many nucleated cells each sample contained. To quantify the absolute abundance of each unique TCRbeta CDR3 rearrangement, sequence reads were collapsed and filtered. For each sample, productive Simpson clonality was calculated as the square root of Simpson's diversity index over productive rearrangements. As stored in TCRdb, this immuneACCESS dataset retains in-frame rearrangements with V and J assigned. A fraction of the clones does not appear; measured against another copy, unresolved V genes explain less than half of the discrepancy, and the remainder lacks a known reason. V and J calls and clone size are copied from that table; D and trimming were computed from the DNA. The sample has about 190,000 clones on record, under 80% of them singletons. The ten biggest clones cover 9.5% to 15% of the sample.

Rearrangement joined TRBV30 to TRBJ1-5, with the D segment identity uncertain. The material sequenced was peripheral blood. This receptor was obtained from a woman in her fifties or sixties with acute or convalescent COVID-19. In nucleotides, the sequence is TGTGCCTGGAGTCACCTAGGTAATCAGCCCCAGCATTTT. It codes for CAWSHLGNQPQHF.